One sample yielded the 3 T cell receptor beta chains listed below, sequenced in a study of T cell repertoires in cytomegalovirus infection. No antigen has been assigned to these receptors. Each CDR3 protein gets one entry after TCRdb re-called the reads with MiXCR. The sample holds around 570,000 distinct CDR3 sequences, around two fifths seen once. Sequencing was performed on cultured PBMCs, taken from culture after CMV antigen stimulation. Receptor source: a human donor in good health (CMV status not recorded). Some clones in this sample may be carry-over from other donors' samples.

This clonotype was observed many times. V is TRBV7-6 and J is TRBJ1-4; the D gene is possibly TRBD1 (6 bases). The germline V gene encodes CDR1 SGHVS and CDR2 FNYEAQ. This CDR3 is 14 amino acids long. V was pared by 5 bases and J by 12 bases, with 19 bases between. CDR3 nucleotide sequence: TGTGCCAGCAGCAGACGGACAGCCACATTTGAACTGTTTTTT. Translating gives CASSRRTATFELFF.

In its sample, this clonotype was seen many times. The rearrangement uses TRBV24-1 and TRBJ2-7; D unresolved. The germline V and J ends were trimmed by 2 bases and 2 bases, with 15 bases remaining between them. This CDR3 region has 16 residues. Germline V CDR1 and CDR2: KGHDR, SFDVKD. The CDR3 region is CATSDSRKGPTYEQYF. The CDR3 coding sequence is TGTGCCACCAGTGATTCCCGTAAAGGTCCTACCTACGAGCAGTACTTC.

This clonotype showed up just once. The genes are TRBV28 and TRBJ2-1, with TRBD2 as a possible D gene (5 bases). This CDR3 has 13 residues. The V and J ends lost 3 bases and 12 bases respectively, with 15 bases between them. The germline V gene has CDR1 MDHEN and CDR2 SYDVKM. CDR3 region: CASSLDLLGWQFF. The CDR3 region has the DNA TGTGCCAGCAGTTTGGACTTATTGGGATGGCAGTTCTTC.